The rows below give T cell receptor beta chains drawn from one sample of a study of vaccination effects on CD4 cells after COVID-19. Antigens for these TCRs are unknown. Method: immunoSEQ multiplex PCR; TCRdb's copy keeps in-frame clones and lacks some. The sample has nearly 30,000 clones, roughly four fifths seen once. The sample was CD4+ T cells from PBMCs cultured with HCoV-229E spike peptides, taken after COVID-19 vaccination. The receptors derive from a human donor who received a COVID-19 vaccine. The CDR3 runs from the conserved cysteine through the conserved F or W. The D gene is left open where the match is weak. Some rows mark clone size as missing; the rest say once, few, many or name a class of expanded clone.

j_gene	abundance	d_gene	v_gene	CDR3nt	CDR3aa
TRBJ1-2	few	NA	TRBV10-3	TGTGCCATCAGTGAGGGGGCAGGTTCTTCAGCTAACTATGGCTACACCTTC	CAISEGAGSSANYGYTF
TRBJ1-1	NA	TRBD1	TRBV7-9	TGTGCCAGCAGCTCCCAGGGGGTGAACACTGAAGCTTTCTTT	CASSSQGVNTEAFF
TRBJ2-1	NA	TRBD2	TRBV13	TGTGCCAGCAGCCACGGGACTAGCGCTTACAATGAGCAGTTCTTC	CASSHGTSAYNEQFF
TRBJ1-2	medium-sized	TRBD1	TRBV12-5	TGTGCTAGTGGTTTCGGACAGGGAGGTGGCTACACCTTC	CASGFGQGGGYTF
TRBJ2-1	NA	NA	TRBV7-9	TGTGCCAGCAGCCGGGGCGAAGGCAATGAGCAGTTCTTC	CASSRGEGNEQFF
TRBJ1-1	NA	NA	TRBV2	TGTGCCAGCGCCACGGAGGCTGACACTGAAGCTTTCTTT	CASATEADTEAFF
TRBJ2-3	NA	TRBD2	TRBV9	TGTGCCAGCAGCTTCACAACGGGAGGGCGGACAGATACGCAGTATTTT	CASSFTTGGRTDTQYF
TRBJ2-6	NA	NA	TRBV27	TGTGCCAGTTCCTCTGGGGCCAACGTCCTGACTTTC	CASSSGANVLTF
TRBJ2-1	NA	TRBD2	TRBV5-1	TGCGCCAGCAGCCCACGCAGACTAGCGGGAGGGCCCAATGAGCAGTTCTTC	CASSPRRLAGGPNEQFF
TRBJ1-2	NA	NA	TRBV7-9	TGTGCCAGCAGCTCCCTCCCAGGCGGCTACACCTTC	CASSSLPGGYTF
TRBJ2-1	NA	TRBD2	TRBV18	TGTGCCAGCTCACCTCGACTAGCGGGGAGCTCCTACAATGAGCAGTTCTTC	CASSPRLAGSSYNEQFF
TRBJ1-2	NA	NA	TRBV5-3	TGTGCCAGAAGCTTGTTCCGGGGTGGGTGCTATGGCTACACCTTC	CARSLFRGGCYGYTF
TRBJ2-7	NA	TRBD2	TRBV27	TGTGCCAGCAGTCAAGCCAGGGGACTAGCGGGGGGTTTCAATCCGTACGAGCAGTACTTC	CASSQARGLAGGFNPYEQYF
TRBJ1-5	NA	NA	TRBV6-1	TGTGCCAGCAGTGAACCAGGGACCGTTATGTATCGGGGCAATCAGCCCCAGCATTTT	CASSEPGTVMYRGNQPQHF
TRBJ2-1	once	TRBD1	TRBV18	TGTGCCAGCTCGCCGGGACAGGGGGCGGTCAATGAGCAGTTCTTC	CASSPGQGAVNEQFF
TRBJ2-3	few	TRBD2	TRBV11-2	TGTGCCAGCAGCTTGACTAGCGGGTACACCACAGATACGCAGTATTTT	CASSLTSGYTTDTQYF
TRBJ2-1	few	NA	TRBV2	TGTGCCAGCAGTGCCGTTCTGGGCTACAATGAGCAGTTCTTC	CASSAVLGYNEQFF
TRBJ1-2	NA	NA	TRBV12-5	TGTGCTAGTGGTTTGGGAGGGACACGACATGGCTACACCTTC	CASGLGGTRHGYTF